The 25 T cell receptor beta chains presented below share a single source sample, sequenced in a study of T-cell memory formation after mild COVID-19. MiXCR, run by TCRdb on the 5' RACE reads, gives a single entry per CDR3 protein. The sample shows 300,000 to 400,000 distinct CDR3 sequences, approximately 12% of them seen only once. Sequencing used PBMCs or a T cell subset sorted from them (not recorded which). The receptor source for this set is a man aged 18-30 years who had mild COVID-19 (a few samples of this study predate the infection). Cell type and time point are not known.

CDR3 protein: CASSDVGSYNEQFF. The DNA of the CDR3 is TGTGCCAGCAGTGATGTGGGCTCCTACAATGAGCAGTTCTTC. The chain uses TRBV2 and TRBJ2-1, with unresolved D. From germline, CDR1 is SNHLY and CDR2 FYNNEI. V shed 3 bases and J shed 0 bases, with 6 bases lying between them. This CDR3 has 14 residues.

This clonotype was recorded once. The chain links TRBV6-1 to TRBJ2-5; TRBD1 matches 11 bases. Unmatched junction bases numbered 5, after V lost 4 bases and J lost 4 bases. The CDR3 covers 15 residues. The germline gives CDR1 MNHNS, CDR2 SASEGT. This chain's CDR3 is CASSGGQGAGETQYF. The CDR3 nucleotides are TGTGCCAGCAGTGGAGGACAGGGGGCCGGAGAGACCCAGTACTTC.

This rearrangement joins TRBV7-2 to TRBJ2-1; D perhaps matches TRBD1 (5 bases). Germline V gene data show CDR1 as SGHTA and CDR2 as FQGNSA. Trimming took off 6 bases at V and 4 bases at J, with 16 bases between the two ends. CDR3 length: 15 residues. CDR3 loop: CASRYDRGEYNEQFF. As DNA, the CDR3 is TGTGCCAGCAGATACGACAGAGGTGAATACAATGAGCAGTTCTTC.

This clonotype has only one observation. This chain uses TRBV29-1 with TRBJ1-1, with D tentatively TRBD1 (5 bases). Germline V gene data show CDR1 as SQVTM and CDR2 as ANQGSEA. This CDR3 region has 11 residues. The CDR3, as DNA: TGCACCGCAGGGATGAACACTGAAGCTTTCTTT. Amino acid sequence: CTAGMNTEAFF. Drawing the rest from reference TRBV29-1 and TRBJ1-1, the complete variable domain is SAVISQKPSRDICQRGTSLTIQCQVDSQVTMMFWYRQQPGQSLTLIATANQGSEATYESGFVIDKFPISRPNLTFSTLTVSNMSPEDSSIYLCTAGMNTEAFFGQGTRLTVV.

CDR3: CASSLDVRTEAFF. For the CDR3, the DNA is TGTGCCAGCAGCTTAGATGTTCGGACTGAAGCTTTCTTT. The rearrangement joins TRBV11-2 to TRBJ1-1; unclear D gene. V dropped 0 bases and J dropped 5 bases, with 7 bases sitting between them. This CDR3 has 13 amino acids. The germline CDR1 and CDR2 sequences are SGHAT and FQNNGV.

CDR3 sequence reads: CASSLGGAAEAFF. The CDR3 DNA follows: TGTGCCAGCAGCTTGGGGGGGGCTGCTGAAGCTTTCTTT. V usage is TRBV5-5 and J usage is TRBJ1-1, with D tentatively TRBD1 (6 bases). This CDR3 is built from 13 residues. The V end was cut by 0 bases, the J end by 6 bases, with 9 bases between. CDR1 and CDR2 (germline): SGHKS, YYEKEE (reference sequence). Variable domain in full (rest from reference TRBV5-5 and TRBJ1-1): DAGVTQSPTHLIKTRGQQVTLRCSPISGHKSVSWYQQVLGQGPQFIFQYYEKEERGRGNFPDRFSARQFPNYSSELNVNALLLGDSALYLCASSLGGAAEAFFGQGTRLTVV.

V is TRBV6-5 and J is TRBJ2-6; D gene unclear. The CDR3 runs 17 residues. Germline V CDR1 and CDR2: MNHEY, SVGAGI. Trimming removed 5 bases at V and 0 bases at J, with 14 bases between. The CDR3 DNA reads TGTGCCAGCAGTAGTCCCCGAATAAGCTCTGGGGCCAACGTCCTGACTTTC. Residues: CASSSPRISSGANVLTF.

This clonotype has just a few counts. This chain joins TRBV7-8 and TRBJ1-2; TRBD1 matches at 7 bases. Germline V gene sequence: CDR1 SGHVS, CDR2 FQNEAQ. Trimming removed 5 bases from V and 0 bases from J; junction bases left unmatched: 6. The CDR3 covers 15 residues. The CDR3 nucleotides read TGTGCCAGCAGCCCACGACAGGGCGCTAACTATGGCTACACCTTC. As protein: CASSPRQGANYGYTF.

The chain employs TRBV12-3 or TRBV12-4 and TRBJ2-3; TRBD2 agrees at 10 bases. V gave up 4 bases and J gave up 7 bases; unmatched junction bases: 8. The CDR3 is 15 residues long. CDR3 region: CASSSQAGGRNTQYF. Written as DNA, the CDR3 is TGTGCCAGCAGTTCCCAAGCGGGGGGGCGGAATACGCAGTATTTT.

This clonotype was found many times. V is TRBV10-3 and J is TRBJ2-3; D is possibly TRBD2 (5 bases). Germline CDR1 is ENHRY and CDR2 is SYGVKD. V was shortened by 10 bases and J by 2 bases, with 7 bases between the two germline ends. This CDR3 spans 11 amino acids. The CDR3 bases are TGTGCCAGCGGGTCCACAGATACGCAGTATTTT. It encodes CASGSTDTQYF.

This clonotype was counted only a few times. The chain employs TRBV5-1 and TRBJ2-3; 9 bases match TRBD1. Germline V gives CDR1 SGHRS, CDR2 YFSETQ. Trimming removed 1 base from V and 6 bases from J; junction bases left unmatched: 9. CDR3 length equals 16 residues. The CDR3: CASSLTGQGLLDTQYF. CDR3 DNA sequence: TGCGCCAGCAGCTTGACCGGACAGGGGCTCCTGGATACGCAGTATTTT.

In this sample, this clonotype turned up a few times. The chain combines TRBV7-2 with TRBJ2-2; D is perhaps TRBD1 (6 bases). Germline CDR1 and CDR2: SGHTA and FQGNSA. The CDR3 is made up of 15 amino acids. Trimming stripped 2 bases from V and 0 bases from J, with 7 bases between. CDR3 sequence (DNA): TGTGCCAGCAGCTTAAGGGACACGAACACCGGGGAGCTGTTTTTT. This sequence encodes CASSLRDTNTGELFF.

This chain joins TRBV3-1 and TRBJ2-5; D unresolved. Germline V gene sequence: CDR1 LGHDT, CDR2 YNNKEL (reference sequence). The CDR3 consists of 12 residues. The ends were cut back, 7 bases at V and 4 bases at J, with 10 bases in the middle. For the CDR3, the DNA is TGTGCCAGCACCACCGGCATAGAGACCCAGTACTTC. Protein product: CASTTGIETQYF.

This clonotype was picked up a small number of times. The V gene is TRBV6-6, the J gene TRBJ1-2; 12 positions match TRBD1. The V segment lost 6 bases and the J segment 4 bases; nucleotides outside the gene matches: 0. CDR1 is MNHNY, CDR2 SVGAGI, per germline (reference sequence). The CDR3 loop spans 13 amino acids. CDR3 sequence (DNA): TGTGCCAGCAGGGGACAGGGGGCCTATGGCTACACCTTC. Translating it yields CASRGQGAYGYTF.

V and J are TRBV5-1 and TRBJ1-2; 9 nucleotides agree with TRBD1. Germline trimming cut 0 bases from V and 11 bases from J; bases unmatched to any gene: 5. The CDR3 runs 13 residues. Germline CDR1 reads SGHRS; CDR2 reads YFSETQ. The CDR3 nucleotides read TGCGCCAGCAGCTTGGGAGGACAGGGGCATTACACCTTC. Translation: CASSLGGQGHYTF.

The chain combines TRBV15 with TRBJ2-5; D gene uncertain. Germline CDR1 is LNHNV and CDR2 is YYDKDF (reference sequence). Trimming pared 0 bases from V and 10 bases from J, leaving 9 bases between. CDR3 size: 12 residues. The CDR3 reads CATSRDGPIQYF. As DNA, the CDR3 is TGTGCCACCAGCAGAGATGGCCCAATCCAGTACTTC. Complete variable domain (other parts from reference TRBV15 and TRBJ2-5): DAMVIQNPRYQVTQFGKPVTLSCSQTLNHNVMYWYQQKSSQAPKLLFHYYDKDFNNEADTPDNFQSRRPNTSFCFLDIRSPGLGDTAMYLCATSRDGPIQYFGPGTRLLVL.

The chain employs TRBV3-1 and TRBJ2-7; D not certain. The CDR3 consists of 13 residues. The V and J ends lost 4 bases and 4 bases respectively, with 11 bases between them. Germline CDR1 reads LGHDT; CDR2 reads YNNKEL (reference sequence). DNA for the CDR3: TGTGCCAGCAGCCTGTCCATCGGGTACGAGCAGTACTTC. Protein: CASSLSIGYEQYF.

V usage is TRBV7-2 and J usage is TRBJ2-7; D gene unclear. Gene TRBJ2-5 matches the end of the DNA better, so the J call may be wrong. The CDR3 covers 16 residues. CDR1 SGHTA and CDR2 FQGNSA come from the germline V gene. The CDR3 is CASSLLRTRIQETQYF. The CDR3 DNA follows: TGTGCCAGCAGCCTTCTCAGGACCCGAATACAAGAGACCCAGTACTTC.

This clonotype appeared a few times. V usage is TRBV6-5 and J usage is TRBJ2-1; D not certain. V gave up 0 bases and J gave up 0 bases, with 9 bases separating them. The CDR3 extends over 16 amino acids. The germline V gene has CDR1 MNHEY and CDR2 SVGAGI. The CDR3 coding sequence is TGTGCCAGCAGTTACTCGGGTCCTCCCTCCTACAATGAGCAGTTCTTC. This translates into CASSYSGPPSYNEQFF.

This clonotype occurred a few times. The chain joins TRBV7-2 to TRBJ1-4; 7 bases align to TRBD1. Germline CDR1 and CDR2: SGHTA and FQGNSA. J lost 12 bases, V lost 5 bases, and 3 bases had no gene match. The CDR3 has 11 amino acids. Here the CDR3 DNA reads TGTGCCAGCAGCCAGGGACAGCAACTGTTTTTT. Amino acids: CASSQGQQLFF.

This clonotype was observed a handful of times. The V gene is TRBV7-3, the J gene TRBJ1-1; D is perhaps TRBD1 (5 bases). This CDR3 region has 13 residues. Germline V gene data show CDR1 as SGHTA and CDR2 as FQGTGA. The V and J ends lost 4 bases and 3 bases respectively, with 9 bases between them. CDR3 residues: CASSSGADTEAFF. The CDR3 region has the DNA TGTGCCAGCAGCTCCGGGGCGGACACTGAAGCTTTCTTT.

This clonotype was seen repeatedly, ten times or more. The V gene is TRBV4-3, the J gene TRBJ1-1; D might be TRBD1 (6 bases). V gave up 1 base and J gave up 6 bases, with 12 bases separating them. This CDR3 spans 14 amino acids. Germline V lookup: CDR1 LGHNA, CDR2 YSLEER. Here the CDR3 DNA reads TGCGCCAGCAGCCAAGCGGGGGGCGGGGCTGAAGCTTTCTTT. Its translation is CASSQAGGGAEAFF.

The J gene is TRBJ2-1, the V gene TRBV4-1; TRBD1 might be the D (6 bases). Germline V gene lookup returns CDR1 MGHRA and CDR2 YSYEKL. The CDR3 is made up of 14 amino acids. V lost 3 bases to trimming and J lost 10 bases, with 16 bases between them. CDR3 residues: CASSHGQRNGEQFF. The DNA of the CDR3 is TGCGCCAGCAGCCATGGACAGAGGAACGGGGAGCAGTTCTTC.

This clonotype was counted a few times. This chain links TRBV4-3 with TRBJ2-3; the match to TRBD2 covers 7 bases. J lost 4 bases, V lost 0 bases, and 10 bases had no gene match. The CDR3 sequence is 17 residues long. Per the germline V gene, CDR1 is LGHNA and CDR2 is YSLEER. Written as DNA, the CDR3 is TGCGCCAGCAGCCAAGATTTCAGGGAGGGATTGCCAGATACGCAGTATTTT. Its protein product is CASSQDFREGLPDTQYF.

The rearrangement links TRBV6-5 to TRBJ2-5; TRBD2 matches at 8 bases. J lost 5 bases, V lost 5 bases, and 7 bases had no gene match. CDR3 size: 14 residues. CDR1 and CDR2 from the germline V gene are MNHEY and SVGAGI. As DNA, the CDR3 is TGTGCCAGCAGTCTCCGGGAGGGTTCGGAGACCCAGTACTTC. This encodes CASSLREGSETQYF.